The rows below give T cell receptor beta chains drawn from one sample of a study of shared clonotypes between healthy human individuals. Generated by immunoSEQ multiplex PCR, the TCRdb table keeps only in-frame clones and is missing some. The data contain approximately 2.5 million clones, 80% to 95% of them singletons. The sample comprised naive CD4+ T cells from PBMCs. The receptors were gathered from a man younger than 35 in good health. Some clones in this sample may be carry-over from other donors' samples. Both conserved end residues are trimmed from each CDR3.

V: TRBV6-5; J: TRBJ1-1; CDR3: ASSYSGGEAF
V: TRBV2; J: TRBJ1-1; CDR3: ASRARAGNTEAF
V: TRBV18; J: TRBJ1-1; CDR3: ASSLLDRDTEAF
V: TRBV7-9; J: TRBJ1-1; CDR3: ASSPQVNTEAF
V: TRBV6-5; J: TRBJ1-1; CDR3: ASSYRPDRKNTEAF
V: TRBV5-4; J: TRBJ2-7; CDR3: ASSLLGGTPYEQY
V: TRBV28; J: TRBJ2-3; CDR3: ASSPSREDTQY
V: TRBV5-4; J: TRBJ2-6; CDR3: ASSLKRPSGANVLT
V: TRBV9; J: TRBJ2-1; CDR3: ASTSGTSWNEQF
V: TRBV28; J: TRBJ1-2; CDR3: ASRAGLEGYT